This TCR beta chain is drawn from a study of cytomegalovirus exposure and HLA in healthy donors. Whole-study context: The early release's HLA-typed donors yielded 65 million to 85 million unique TCRs. Notes on the study in general: Researchers catalogued 150 or so TCR beta chains as cytomegalovirus-associated. The classifier reportedly diagnosed cytomegalovirus status with high sensitivity and specificity.

V lost 5 bases and J lost 6, with 9 bases in between. CDR1 is SGHAT and CDR2 is FQDESV in the germline V gene (reference sequence). The CDR3 length is 12 residues. In this sample, this clone turned up once. What it recognizes is unknown. Within the sample, other DNA sequences also encode this same CDR3. In the PCR, 60 Vbeta and 13 Jbeta primers were used. The data were produced by immunoSEQ multiplex PCR, yet TCRdb's version contains in-frame clones alone and is incomplete. The table records about 160,000 clones, about 60% of them present only once. The receptor was derived from an older woman in good health and CMV-seropositive. The chain uses TRBV11-1 and TRBJ2-3; no clear D gene. Specimen: PBMCs. CDR3 DNA: TGTGCCAGCAGCCCGTACTGGGATACGCAGTATTTT. This gives the protein CASSPYWDTQYF.